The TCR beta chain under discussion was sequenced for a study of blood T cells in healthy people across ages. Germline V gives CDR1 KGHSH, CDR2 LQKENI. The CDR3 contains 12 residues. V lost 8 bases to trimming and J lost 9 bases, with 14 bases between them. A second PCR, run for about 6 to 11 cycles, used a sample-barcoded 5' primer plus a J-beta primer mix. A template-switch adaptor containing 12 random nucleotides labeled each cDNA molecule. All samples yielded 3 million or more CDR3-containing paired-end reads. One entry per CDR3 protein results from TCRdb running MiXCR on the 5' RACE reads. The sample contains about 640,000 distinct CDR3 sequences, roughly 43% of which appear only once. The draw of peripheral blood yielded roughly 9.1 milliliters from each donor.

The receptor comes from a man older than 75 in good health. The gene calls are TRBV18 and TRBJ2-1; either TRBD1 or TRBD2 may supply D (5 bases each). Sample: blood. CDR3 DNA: TGTGCCAGCGCCTGGGTCGGGGCTGAGCAGTTCTTC. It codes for CASAWVGAEQFF.